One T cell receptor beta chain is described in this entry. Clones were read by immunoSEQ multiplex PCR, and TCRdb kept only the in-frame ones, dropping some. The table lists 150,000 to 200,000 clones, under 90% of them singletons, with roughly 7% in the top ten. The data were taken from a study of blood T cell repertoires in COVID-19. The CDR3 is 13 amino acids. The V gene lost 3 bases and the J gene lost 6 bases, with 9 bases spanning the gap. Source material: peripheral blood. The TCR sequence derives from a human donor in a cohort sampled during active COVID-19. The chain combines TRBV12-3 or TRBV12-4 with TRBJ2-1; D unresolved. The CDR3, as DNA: TGTGCCAGCAGTTTTAACCTAGTCAATGAGCAGTTCTTC. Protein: CASSFNLVNEQFF.